A single sample gave rise to the 25 T cell receptor beta chains below, sequenced in a study of blood T cell repertoires in COVID-19. The data were produced by immunoSEQ multiplex PCR, yet TCRdb's version contains in-frame clones alone and is incomplete. The sample includes fewer than 300,000 clones, roughly 91% of them seen just once. The sequenced sample consisted of PBMCs or T cells enriched from blood (not recorded which). The source is a woman aged 40 to 50 with acute COVID-19.

The gene calls are TRBV4-3 and TRBJ1-3; no reliable D call. Germline V gene lookup returns CDR1 LGHNA and CDR2 YSLEER. V was pared by 0 bases and J by 2 bases, with 8 bases between. The CDR3 runs 15 residues. The CDR3: CASSQDVGTGNTIYF. The DNA of the CDR3 is TGCGCCAGCAGCCAAGATGTCGGGACTGGAAACACCATATATTTT.

The V gene is TRBV5-1, the J gene TRBJ2-2; a possible D gene is TRBD2 (6 bases). Trimming left V 5 bases short and J 0 bases short, with 11 bases between. The CDR3 spans 15 residues. CDR1 and CDR2 (germline): SGHRS, YFSETQ. The CDR3 DNA follows: TGCGCCAGCAGAAGTAGCGGCACGAACACCGGGGAGCTGTTTTTT. Translating gives CASRSSGTNTGELFF. Based on the CDR3 plus reference TRBV5-1 and TRBJ2-2, the full variable domain is KAGVTQTPRYLIKTRGQQVTLSCSPISGHRSVSWYQQTPGQGLQFLFEYFSETQRNKGNFPGRFSGRQFSNSRSEMNVSTLELGDSALYLCASRSSGTNTGELFFGEGSRLTVL.

V usage is TRBV4-3 and J usage is TRBJ2-7; TRBD2 agrees at 12 bases. Trimming cost V 0 bases and J 6 bases; bases outside gene matches: 12. The CDR3 is made up of 18 amino acids. The V gene's germline CDR1 is LGHNA and CDR2 YSLEER. CDR3 sequence (DNA): TGCGCCAGCAGCCAAGATGCGCTAGCGGGAGGGCCTAGGTCCGAGCAGTACTTC. Its protein is CASSQDALAGGPRSEQYF.

The V gene is TRBV12-3 or TRBV12-4, the J gene TRBJ1-2; D possibly corresponds to TRBD1 (5 bases). The CDR3 extends over 13 amino acids. With 7 bases removed from V and 2 bases from J, the gap between germline ends came to 11 bases. The chain's CDR3 is CASTTGGNYGYTF. CDR3 DNA sequence: TGTGCCAGCACCACCGGGGGGAACTATGGCTACACCTTC.

This clone was seen a single time. The V call is TRBV19, the J call TRBJ2-3; D is unresolved. This CDR3 has 14 amino acids. Germline V gives CDR1 LNHDA, CDR2 SQIVND (reference sequence). The ends were cut back, 5 bases at V and 0 bases at J, with 9 bases in the middle. This CDR3 is CASSLGQSTDTQYF. Written as DNA, the CDR3 is TGTGCCAGTAGTTTGGGCCAAAGCACAGATACGCAGTATTTT.

CDR3 DNA: TGTGCCAGCAGATCCCCCGACTCCCTCTCCTACGAGCAGTACTTC. This encodes CASRSPDSLSYEQYF. The V gene is TRBV28, the J gene TRBJ2-7; D is unresolved. Trimming stripped 6 bases from V and 0 bases from J, with 15 bases between. The CDR3 is 15 residues long. Germline V gene data show CDR1 as MDHEN and CDR2 as SYDVKM. The full variable domain, its missing parts supplied by reference TRBV28 and TRBJ2-7, is DVKVTQSSRYLVKRTGEKVFLECVQDMDHENMFWYRQDPGLGLRLIYFSYDVKMKEKGDIPEGYSVSREKKERFSLILESASTNQTSMYLCASRSPDSLSYEQYFGPGTRLTVT.

This clone was observed a few times. The gene calls are TRBV30 and TRBJ2-3, with TRBD1 as a possible D gene (5 bases). Deletions cut 5 bases from V and 3 bases from J, with 6 bases between. This CDR3 is 11 amino acids long. In germline, CDR1 is GTSNPN, CDR2 SVGIG (reference sequence). The CDR3 protein is CAWDSTDTQYF. CDR3 bases: TGTGCCTGGGACAGTACAGATACGCAGTATTTT.

The rearrangement uses TRBV27 and TRBJ2-3; D gene ambiguous. V shed 8 bases and J shed 3 bases, with 6 bases lying between them. CDR3 size: 11 residues. Germline-derived CDR1 and CDR2 are MNHEY and SMNVEV (reference sequence). CDR3 sequence (DNA): TGTGCCAGCCTTGAGACAGATACGCAGTATTTT. This codes for CASLETDTQYF.

This chain's CDR3 is CASSLLGSDTEAFF. CDR3 DNA: TGTGCCAGCAGTTTATTAGGGAGCGACACTGAAGCTTTCTTT. This rearrangement joins TRBV28 to TRBJ1-1; D not certain. Trimming stripped 1 base from V and 3 bases from J, with 9 bases between. Germline CDR1 is MDHEN and CDR2 is SYDVKM. The CDR3 runs 14 residues.

V gene TRBV27 combines with J gene TRBJ2-3; D possibly corresponds to TRBD2 (5 bases). The CDR3 sequence is 14 residues long. Per germline, CDR1 MNHEY and CDR2 SMNVEV (reference sequence). Deletions cut 6 bases from V and 2 bases from J, with 12 bases between. The CDR3 DNA follows: TGTGCCAGCAGCCGGGGAATAAACACAGATACGCAGTATTTT. Translating it yields CASSRGINTDTQYF.

CDR3 in amino acids: CASSGQRNTEAFF. The CDR3 nucleotides are TGTGCCAGTAGCGGACAGAGGAACACTGAAGCTTTCTTT. The chain recombines TRBV19 with TRBJ1-1, with D possibly matching TRBD1 (6 bases). Germline V gives CDR1 LNHDA, CDR2 SQIVND (reference sequence). With 6 bases removed from V and 1 base from J, the gap between germline ends came to 9 bases. The CDR3 covers 13 residues.

This chain connects TRBV6-5 to TRBJ1-1, with TRBD1 matching over 8 bases. This CDR3 has 15 residues. J was trimmed by 4 bases and V by 2 bases; bases with no gene match: 6. Germline V gene data show CDR1 as MNHEY and CDR2 as SVGAGI. CDR3 protein: CASSYLQGGSTEAFF. For the CDR3, the DNA is TGTGCCAGCAGTTACCTACAGGGGGGCAGCACTGAAGCTTTCTTT.

This chain connects TRBV15 to TRBJ1-6; D is ambiguous. Germline V lookup: CDR1 LNHNV, CDR2 YYDKDF (reference sequence). Trimming stripped 0 bases from V and 10 bases from J, with 13 bases between. The CDR3 loop spans 15 amino acids. This chain's CDR3 is CATSRDQGERSPLHF. As DNA, the CDR3 is TGTGCCACCAGCAGAGATCAAGGTGAGCGATCACCCCTCCACTTT.

V is TRBV3-1 (or the pseudogene TRBV3-2) and J is TRBJ2-1, with D possibly being TRBD2 (7 bases). The germline CDR1 and CDR2 sequences are LGHDT and YNNKEL (reference sequence). This CDR3 is built from 12 residues. With 1 base removed from V and 15 bases from J, the gap between germline ends came to 13 bases. CDR3: CASSQGGGASFF. The CDR3 DNA sequence: TGTGCCAGCAGCCAAGGAGGGGGGGCCTCGTTCTTC.

The chain has TRBV25-1 and TRBJ1-2; D remains unclear. This CDR3 has 16 amino acids. CDR1 and CDR2 (germline): MGHDK, SYGVNS. V gave up 1 base and J gave up 5 bases, with 17 bases separating them. Here the CDR3 reads CASSESSQSSLYGYTF. The CDR3 DNA is TGTGCCAGCAGTGAATCTTCACAGTCCAGCTTATATGGCTACACCTTC.

The chain has TRBV9 and TRBJ2-1; the match to TRBD2 covers 9 bases. V shed 0 bases, J shed 7 bases, and the junction held 11 bases outside the gene matches. Germline V gene lookup returns CDR1 SGDLS and CDR2 YYNGEE. This CDR3 comprises 17 residues. CDR3 region: CASSVALGAGGQNEQFF. DNA for the CDR3: TGTGCCAGCAGCGTAGCCCTCGGGGCGGGAGGGCAGAATGAGCAGTTCTTC.

V gene TRBV29-1 combines with J gene TRBJ2-7, with 7 bases fitting TRBD1. The trim removed 7 bases at V and 2 bases at J, leaving 11 bases unmatched. Germline lookup yields CDR1 SQVTM and CDR2 ANQGSEA. CDR3 length: 14 residues. The CDR3 loop reads CSALIQDRAYEQYF. The CDR3 DNA follows: TGCAGCGCCCTTATACAAGACAGGGCCTACGAGCAGTACTTC.

The chain carries TRBV7-2 and TRBJ1-5, with 7 bases identical to TRBD1. CDR1 SGHTA and CDR2 FQGNSA come from the germline V gene. Trimming removed 4 bases from V and 2 bases from J; junction bases left unmatched: 8. The CDR3 totals 16 residues. The CDR3 sequence is CASSYLSGTGNQPQHF. For the CDR3, the DNA is TGTGCCAGCAGCTACCTATCCGGGACAGGCAATCAGCCCCAGCATTTT.

The chain employs TRBV9 and TRBJ2-3, with D maybe TRBD2 (5 bases). V was clipped by 6 bases and J by 1 base, with 15 bases between them. The CDR3 is 15 residues long. Germline values: CDR1 SGDLS, CDR2 YYNGEE. CDR3: CASTPTASRTDTQYF. The CDR3 nucleotides read TGTGCCAGCACGCCGACGGCTAGCCGCACAGATACGCAGTATTTT.

This chain joins TRBV6-5 and TRBJ2-1, with 11 bases lining up with TRBD2. Germline V CDR1 and CDR2: MNHEY, SVGAGI. The V gene end was trimmed by 6 bases and the J gene end by 4 bases; junction bases not matched to a gene: 5. The CDR3 extends over 15 amino acids. The CDR3 loop reads CASSRSGRGYNEQFF. DNA of the CDR3: TGTGCCAGCAGCCGTAGCGGGAGGGGGTACAATGAGCAGTTCTTC.

The chain is built from TRBV6-5 and TRBJ1-5; no reliable D call. V was cut by 6 bases and J by 3 bases, with 15 bases left in between. The CDR3 runs 15 residues. Germline loops: CDR1 MNHEY, CDR2 SVGAGI. This chain's CDR3 is CASRTSGGVNQPQHF. The CDR3 DNA reads TGTGCCAGCAGAACCTCAGGTGGCGTCAATCAGCCCCAGCATTTT.

This clone was seen once. The CDR3 here is CASSVAPGSYNEQFF. The CDR3 region has the DNA TGTGCCAGCAGCGTAGCGCCAGGGTCCTACAATGAGCAGTTCTTC. This chain connects TRBV9 to TRBJ2-1, with D perhaps matching TRBD1 (5 bases). The germline V and J ends were trimmed by 0 bases and 1 base, with 8 bases remaining between them. Germline CDR1 is SGDLS and CDR2 is YYNGEE. This CDR3 has 15 residues.

The V and J genes are TRBV28 and TRBJ2-7, with a tentative D call TRBD1 (5 bases). Germline V CDR1 and CDR2: MDHEN, SYDVKM. V was clipped by 3 bases and J by 4 bases, with 10 bases between them. This CDR3 contains 13 residues. CDR3 in DNA: TGTGCCAGCAGTTTTGGGGCAGATTACGAGCAGTACTTC. Translation gives CASSFGADYEQYF.

The V and J genes are TRBV3-1 (or the pseudogene TRBV3-2) and TRBJ2-7; 8 bases match TRBD2. V lost 0 bases, J lost 4 bases, and 5 bases stayed unmatched. The germline gives CDR1 LGHDT, CDR2 YNNKEL (reference sequence). The CDR3 loop spans 15 amino acids. CDR3 in amino acids: CASSQDRGGAYEQYF. In DNA form, the CDR3 reads TGTGCCAGCAGCCAAGATCGGGGGGGGGCTTACGAGCAGTACTTC.

This sequence joins TRBV9 and TRBJ2-2; the D gene is possibly TRBD1 (5 bases). Germline V CDR1 and CDR2: SGDLS, YYNGEE. The CDR3 totals 13 residues. The V end lost 4 bases, the J end lost 4 bases, and 8 bases lay between the germline ends. The CDR3 nucleotides read TGTGCCAGCAGCCAAGGGGTCACCGGGGAGCTGTTTTTT. It codes for CASSQGVTGELFF.